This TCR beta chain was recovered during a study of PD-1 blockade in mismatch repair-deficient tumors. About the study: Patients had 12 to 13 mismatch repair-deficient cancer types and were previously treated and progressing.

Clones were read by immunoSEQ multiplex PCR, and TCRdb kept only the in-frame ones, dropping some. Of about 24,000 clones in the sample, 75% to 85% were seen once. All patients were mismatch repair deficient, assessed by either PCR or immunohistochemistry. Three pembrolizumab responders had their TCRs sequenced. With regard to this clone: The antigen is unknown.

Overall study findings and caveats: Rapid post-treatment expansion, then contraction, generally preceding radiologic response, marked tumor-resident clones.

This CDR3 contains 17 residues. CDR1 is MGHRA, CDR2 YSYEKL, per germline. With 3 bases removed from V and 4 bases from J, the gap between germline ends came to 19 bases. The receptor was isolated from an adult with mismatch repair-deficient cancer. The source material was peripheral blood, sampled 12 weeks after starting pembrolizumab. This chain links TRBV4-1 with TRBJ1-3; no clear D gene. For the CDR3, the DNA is TGCGCCAGCAGCCACTACGACGGACCGAGGAAAGGAAACACCATATATTTT. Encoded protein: CASSHYDGPRKGNTIYF.